The rows below give T cell receptor beta chains drawn from one sample of a study of CD8+ T cells in alopecia areata. TCRdb's table, derived via immunoSEQ multiplex PCR, lists solely in-frame clones and lacks some. Among about 190,000 clones listed, roughly 60% were seen once. The starting material was CD4+ T cells sorted from blood, obtained at week 24, from a patient treated with tofacitinib. The receptors derive from a human donor with alopecia areata. Both conserved end residues are part of each CDR3. The D gene is left open where the match is weak. Clone size, where shown, is once, few, many, or a class for clones that have expanded.

d_gene	len	v_gene	abundance	j_gene	CDR3aa	CDR3nt
.	13	TRBV7-2	.	TRBJ1-2	CASSLRGELGYTF	TGTGCCAGCAGCTTGAGAGGGGAATTAGGCTACACCTTC
TRBD1	18	TRBV7-9	.	TRBJ1-1	CASSAPGTGGARGTEAFF	TGTGCCAGCAGCGCACCCGGGACAGGGGGCGCACGGGGTACTGAAGCTTTCTTT
.	17	TRBV11-1	.	TRBJ2-3	CASSLVGAGGRADTQYF	TGTGCCAGCAGCCTCGTGGGGGCTGGAGGGAGAGCAGATACGCAGTATTTT
.	13	TRBV29-1	.	TRBJ2-4	CSVLWGGKNIQYF	TGCAGCGTTTTGTGGGGAGGCAAAAACATTCAGTACTTC
.	17	TRBV4-3	.	TRBJ2-3	CASSQEFRGQYLDTQYF	TGCGCCAGCAGCCAAGAATTTCGGGGGCAGTACCTAGATACGCAGTATTTT
.	13	TRBV9	.	TRBJ1-1	CASSVDSFGEAFF	TGTGCCAGCAGCGTAGATAGCTTCGGGGAAGCTTTCTTT
.	12	TRBV30	once	TRBJ2-7	CAWGHRDSGQYF	TGTGCCTGGGGCCACCGGGACTCCGGGCAGTACTTC
TRBD2	18	TRBV7-2	once	TRBJ2-6	CASSPRLAGGTGANVLTF	TGTGCCAGCAGCCCCCGACTAGCGGGGGGGACCGGGGCCAACGTCCTGACTTTC
.	13	TRBV28	.	TRBJ2-5	CASWEAGDETQYF	TGTGCCAGCTGGGAGGCAGGGGACGAGACCCAGTACTTC
.	13	TRBV4-3	.	TRBJ2-3	CASSQESTDTQYF	TGCGCCAGCAGCCAGGAATCAACAGATACGCAGTATTTT
.	12	TRBV29-1	.	TRBJ1-5	CSVLRREQPQHF	TGCAGCGTGCTGAGGCGAGAACAGCCCCAGCATTTT
.	13	TRBV27	.	TRBJ1-1	CASSPWVNTEAFF	TGTGCCAGCAGTCCGTGGGTGAACACTGAAGCTTTCTTT
.	14	TRBV29-1	.	TRBJ2-3	CSVEVLPGTDTQYF	TGCAGCGTTGAAGTCCTCCCCGGCACAGATACGCAGTATTTT
.	12	TRBV29-1	few	TRBJ2-2	CSVEGNTGELFF	TGCAGCGTTGAAGGGAACACCGGGGAGCTGTTTTTT
.	11	TRBV11-2	.	TRBJ2-7	CASSPSSEQYF	TGTGCCAGCAGCCCTTCTAGCGAGCAGTACTTC
.	15	TRBV5-1	.	TRBJ1-1	CASSLVRQPNTEAFF	TGCGCCAGCAGCTTAGTGAGGCAACCGAACACTGAAGCTTTCTTT
.	12	TRBV2	.	TRBJ2-4	CASSVGATPQYF	TGTGCCAGCAGTGTAGGTGCGACCCCGCAGTACTTC
.	14	TRBV6-5	few	TRBJ2-2	CASTGRGRAGELFF	TGTGCCAGCACGGGGAGGGGGCGTGCCGGGGAGCTGTTTTTT
TRBD1	15	TRBV19	.	TRBJ1-2	CASSIPGQDLYGYTF	TGTGCCAGTAGTATTCCCGGACAGGACCTCTATGGCTACACCTTC
.	14	TRBV6-1	many	TRBJ1-6	CASSEVGKNSPLHF	TGTGCCAGCAGTGAAGTAGGGAAAAATTCACCCCTCCACTTT
.	14	TRBV5-1	.	TRBJ2-7	CASSPKTVTYEQYF	TGCGCCAGCAGCCCGAAGACGGTTACCTACGAGCAGTACTTC
TRBD2	15	TRBV7-3	.	TRBJ2-1	CASSLGLAGYNEQFF	TGTGCCAGCAGCTTAGGTCTAGCGGGGTACAATGAGCAGTTCTTC
.	13	TRBV7-7	.	TRBJ2-3	CASSPPGGDTQYF	TGTGCCAGCAGTCCGCCCGGAGGGGATACGCAGTATTTT
.	16	TRBV11-2	many	TRBJ2-4	CASSRRGALAKNIQYF	TGTGCCAGCAGCCGAAGGGGGGCTCTAGCCAAAAACATTCAGTACTTC
.	15	TRBV5-1	few	TRBJ1-2	CASSPAGQETRGYTF	TGCGCCAGCAGCCCAGCGGGGCAGGAGACTCGTGGCTACACCTTC
TRBD1	15	TRBV29-1	.	TRBJ2-6	CSVRDRGSGANVLTF	TGCAGCGTCAGGGACAGGGGCTCTGGGGCCAACGTCCTGACTTTC
.	13	TRBV30	.	TRBJ2-1	CAWSVLVPSGPFF	TGTGCCTGGAGTGTACTAGTCCCCTCGGGTCCGTTCTTC
.	10	TRBV30	.	TRBJ1-2	CAWSSISYTF	TGTGCCTGGAGTTCTATCTCTTACACCTTC